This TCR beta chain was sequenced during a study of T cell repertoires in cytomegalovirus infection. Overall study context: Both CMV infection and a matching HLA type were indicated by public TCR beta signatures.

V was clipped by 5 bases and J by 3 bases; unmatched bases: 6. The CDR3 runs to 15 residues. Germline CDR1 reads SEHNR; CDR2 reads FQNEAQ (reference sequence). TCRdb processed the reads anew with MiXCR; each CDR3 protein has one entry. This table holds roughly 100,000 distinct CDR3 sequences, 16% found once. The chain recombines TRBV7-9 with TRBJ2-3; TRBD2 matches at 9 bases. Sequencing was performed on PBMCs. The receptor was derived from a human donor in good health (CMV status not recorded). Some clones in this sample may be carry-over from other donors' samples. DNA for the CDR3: TGTGCCAGCAGCCTCCGGACTAGCGAGACAGATACGCAGTATTTT. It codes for CASSLRTSETDTQYF.